A single sample gave rise to the 24 T cell receptor beta chains below, sequenced in a study of CD8 T cells in ankylosing spondylitis. TCRdb re-analysed the 5' RACE reads in MiXCR, keeping a single row per CDR3 protein. The sample includes approximately 300,000 distinct CDR3 sequences, approximately 20% of them seen just once. Source material: blood, either unsorted or a sorted T cell fraction (not recorded which). The receptors stem from a male donor with ankylosing spondylitis or in good health (not recorded which).

The gene calls are TRBV12-3 or TRBV12-4 and TRBJ2-2; D not certain. Trimming took off 7 bases at V and 6 bases at J, with 6 bases between the two ends. The CDR3 is 11 residues long. CDR3 protein: CASILAGELFF. As DNA, the CDR3 is TGTGCCAGCATCTTGGCCGGGGAGCTGTTTTTT.

The chain is built from TRBV27 and TRBJ2-7; 7 bases map to TRBD1. The V segment lost 6 bases and the J segment 3 bases; nucleotides outside the gene matches: 14. The length of the CDR3 is 16 residues. CDR1 is MNHEY and CDR2 is SMNVEV in the germline V gene (reference sequence). CDR3: CASRQTGTEMVYEQYV. CDR3 in DNA: TGTGCCAGCAGACAGACCGGGACAGAGATGGTCTACGAGCAGTACGTC.

The chain joins TRBV12-3 or TRBV12-4 to TRBJ1-5; TRBD1 is a possible D gene (5 bases). The CDR3 has 13 residues. The V gene lost 3 bases and the J gene lost 7 bases, with 10 bases spanning the gap. The CDR3 region has the DNA TGTGCCAGCAGTTTTGGGACCGGGCAGCCCCAGCATTTT. It is translated as CASSFGTGQPQHF.

The rearrangement uses TRBV12-3 or TRBV12-4 and TRBJ2-1; 11 positions match TRBD2. The CDR3 is made up of 15 amino acids. J lost 10 bases, V lost 10 bases, and 15 bases had no gene match. The CDR3 DNA follows: TGTGCCACTTCAACGGGGACTAGCGGAGTTGGGGAGCAGTTCTTC. Translating it yields CATSTGTSGVGEQFF.

This clonotype was seen only a few times. The chain recombines TRBV10-3 with TRBJ1-5; a possible D gene is TRBD1 (6 bases). V lost 5 bases and J 1 base, leaving 9 bases between the germline ends. Germline V gene data show CDR1 as ENHRY and CDR2 as SYGVKD. The CDR3 covers 14 residues. This CDR3 is CAISLQGSNQPQHF. The CDR3 nucleotides are TGTGCCATCAGTTTACAGGGAAGCAATCAGCCCCAGCATTTT.

This clonotype came up many times. The gene calls are TRBV20-1 and TRBJ1-4, with 11 bases aligning to TRBD1. This CDR3 contains 19 residues. V gave up 3 bases and J gave up 6 bases; unmatched junction bases: 18. Germline V gene lookup returns CDR1 DFQATT and CDR2 SNEGSKA (reference sequence). The CDR3 protein is CSARGQGVTQGAWDEKLFF. The CDR3 nucleotides read TGCAGTGCTAGGGGACAGGGGGTGACTCAGGGCGCGTGGGATGAAAAACTGTTTTTT.

This clonotype was recorded a few times. CDR3 coding DNA: TGTGCCAGCAGCTCGGACAGGGTAGACGGGGAGCTGTTTTTT. Its protein is CASSSDRVDGELFF. This chain links TRBV6-1 with TRBJ2-2, with TRBD1 matching 8 bases. V shed 6 bases and J 7 bases; nucleotides not matched to a gene: 7. The CDR3 sequence is 14 residues long. From germline, CDR1 is MNHNS and CDR2 SASEGT.

This rearrangement joins TRBV5-1 to TRBJ2-1; D might be TRBD1 (7 bases). The CDR3 totals 14 residues. Trimming pared 4 bases from V and 8 bases from J, leaving 16 bases between. The germline CDR1 and CDR2 sequences are SGHRS and YFSETQ. CDR3 sequence (DNA): TGCGCCAGCAGCCCCAGGGGGAGGTTCGATGAGCAGTTCTTC. Its protein is CASSPRGRFDEQFF.

This clonotype was counted a few times. J is TRBJ2-7 and V is TRBV2; D gene ambiguous. Trimming pared 8 bases from V and 2 bases from J, leaving 13 bases between. The CDR3 has 13 residues. Per germline, CDR1 SNHLY and CDR2 FYNNEI. CDR3 coding DNA: TGTGCCAGCTCGGGCGACAAGACCTACGAGCAGTACGTC. Translated, it gives CASSGDKTYEQYV.

The table lists this clonotype with a few counts. The rearrangement links TRBV5-5 to TRBJ2-3; TRBD1 might be the D (6 bases). Germline V CDR1 and CDR2: SGHKS, YYEKEE (reference sequence). The CDR3 is 15 residues long. V lost 1 base, J lost 1 base, and 10 bases lay in between. The CDR3 DNA reads as TGTGCCAGCAGCTTGTTCGAGGGGGGCACAGATACGCAGTATTTT. Translated, it gives CASSLFEGGTDTQYF. Full variable domain (missing parts from reference TRBV5-5 and TRBJ2-3): DAGVTQSPTHLIKTRGQQVTLRCSPISGHKSVSWYQQVLGQGPQFIFQYYEKEERGRGNFPDRFSARQFPNYSSELNVNALLLGDSALYLCASSLFEGGTDTQYFGPGTRLTVL.

V and J are TRBV13 and TRBJ1-2, with no clear D. The V end was cut by 5 bases, the J end by 7 bases, with 17 bases between. Germline V lookup: CDR1 PRHDT, CDR2 FYEKMQ (reference sequence). The CDR3 runs to 14 residues. The CDR3 region is CASSLFRQAGGYTF. The CDR3 DNA sequence: TGTGCCAGCAGCCTCTTCAGGCAGGCCGGTGGCTACACCTTC.

The CDR3 bases are TGTGCCAGCAGTACCATTTTGCGCGGTATAGCGGGCCCTTCCTACAATGAGCAGTTCTTC. It yields the protein CASSTILRGIAGPSYNEQFF. V is TRBV28 and J is TRBJ2-1; 7 bases agree with TRBD2. CDR3 length equals 20 residues. Germline V gene data show CDR1 as MDHEN and CDR2 as SYDVKM. V lost 5 bases and J lost 1; bases outside the gene matches: 20. The variable domain in full, completed from reference TRBV28 and TRBJ2-1, reads DVKVTQSSRYLVKRTGEKVFLECVQDMDHENMFWYRQDPGLGLRLIYFSYDVKMKEKGDIPEGYSVSREKKERFSLILESASTNQTSMYLCASSTILRGIAGPSYNEQFFGPGTRLTVL.

V and J are TRBV12-3 or TRBV12-4 and TRBJ1-5; no clear D gene. Trimming cost V 6 bases and J 1 base, with 16 bases left between them. The CDR3 contains 16 residues. Here the CDR3 reads CASRKGGGTSNQPQHF. The CDR3 nucleotides read TGTGCCAGCAGGAAGGGTGGCGGCACGAGCAATCAGCCCCAGCATTTT.

V gene TRBV12-3 or TRBV12-4 combines with J gene TRBJ2-2, with 7 positions matching TRBD1. V trimming: 6 bases; J trimming: 7 bases; junction bases outside the gene matches: 8. The CDR3 extends over 14 amino acids. The CDR3 bases are TGTGCCAGCAGGACAGGGAAAAGTCGCGGGGAGCTGTTTTTT. It codes for CASRTGKSRGELFF.

CDR3 bases: TGTGCCAGCTCCTTCGGAAGGGACGCGAACACCGGGGAGCTGTTTTTT. Translated, it gives CASSFGRDANTGELFF. V usage is TRBV18 and J usage is TRBJ2-2, with D tentatively TRBD1 or TRBD2 (5 bases each). The CDR3 consists of 16 residues. With 6 bases removed from V and 0 bases from J, the gap between germline ends came to 14 bases. Germline V gene data show CDR1 as KGHSH and CDR2 as LQKENI.

This clonotype was seen at least ten times. Written as DNA, the CDR3 is TGCGCCAGCAGCTGGGGACTAGCGGCCTTTGAGACCCAGTACTTC. As protein: CASSWGLAAFETQYF. The chain carries TRBV5-1 and TRBJ2-5, with 11 bases aligning to TRBD2. Losses at the gene ends were 3 bases for V and 5 bases for J; bases not matched to a gene: 6. Looked up from germline, CDR1 is SGHRS and CDR2 is YFSETQ. The CDR3 is 15 amino acids.

J is TRBJ2-3 and V is TRBV18, with a weak D call TRBD1 (6 bases). The CDR3 is made up of 15 amino acids. Deletions cut 3 bases from V and 2 bases from J, with 12 bases between. Germline lookup yields CDR1 KGHSH and CDR2 LQKENI. The CDR3 region is CASSPQTGITDTQYF. For the CDR3, the DNA is TGTGCCAGCTCACCTCAGACAGGAATCACAGATACGCAGTATTTT.

This clonotype was seen many times. The V call is TRBV20-1, the J call TRBJ2-3; D is possibly TRBD1 or TRBD2 (5 bases each). The CDR3 extends over 13 amino acids. V dropped 6 bases and J dropped 2 bases, with 12 bases sitting between them. Germline V CDR1 and CDR2: DFQATT, SNEGSKA (reference sequence). CDR3 protein: CSARRGATDTQYF. In DNA, the CDR3 is TGCAGTGCCCGAAGGGGAGCCACAGATACGCAGTATTTT.

This clonotype was counted at least ten times. V is TRBV5-1 and J is TRBJ2-1; D perhaps matches TRBD2 (5 bases). Germline assignment: CDR1 SGHRS and CDR2 YFSETQ. Trimming shortened V by 0 bases and J by 1 base, and 8 bases separated the two germline ends. CDR3 length: 15 residues. CDR3 amino acids: CASSLVPGSYNEQFF. The CDR3 DNA sequence: TGCGCCAGCAGCTTGGTTCCGGGGTCCTACAATGAGCAGTTCTTC.

This clonotype was seen more than once but under ten times. V and J are TRBV29-1 and TRBJ1-4; D is undetermined. This CDR3 contains 12 residues. The germline gives CDR1 SQVTM, CDR2 ANQGSEA. Trimming cost V 2 bases and J 13 bases, with 14 bases left between them. Here the CDR3 DNA reads TGCAGCGTTGAAACGACTGAGGCAAGACTGTTTTTT. Encoded protein: CSVETTEARLFF.

This clonotype has more than one count but fewer than ten. DNA for the CDR3: TGTGCCAGCAGTGAAGGGCTGGGGCGGGACACCTACGAGCAGTACGTC. This gives the protein CASSEGLGRDTYEQYV. The chain combines TRBV2 with TRBJ2-7; TRBD1 or TRBD2 may be the D gene (6 bases each). CDR3 size: 16 residues. Trimming pared 1 base from V and 2 bases from J, leaving 15 bases between. The germline CDR1 and CDR2 sequences are SNHLY and FYNNEI.

This clonotype was detected a few times. CDR3 sequence (DNA): TGTGCCAGCAGTTTATTAGGGCAGGGAGCAAGCCAGCCCCAGCATTTT. It encodes CASSLLGQGASQPQHF. The chain is built from TRBV12-3 or TRBV12-4 and TRBJ1-5, with D tentatively TRBD1 (5 bases). The V end lost 2 bases, the J end lost 7 bases, and 18 bases lay between the germline ends. The CDR3 length is 16 residues.

This rearrangement joins TRBV11-2 to TRBJ2-1, with D perhaps matching TRBD1 (5 bases). CDR3 length: 14 residues. Trimming removed 8 bases from V and 5 bases from J, with 16 bases in between. CDR1 is SGHAT, CDR2 FQNNGV, per germline. CDR3 in DNA: TGTGCCAGCGGCAGGGTAGGGGTAAACAATGAGCAGTTCTTC. This codes for CASGRVGVNNEQFF.

This clonotype turned up a few times. J is TRBJ1-2 and V is TRBV4-1, with 7 bases that match TRBD1. The CDR3 loop spans 15 amino acids. Trimming took 7 bases from V and 4 from J; bases not matched to a gene: 12. Per germline, CDR1 MGHRA and CDR2 YSYEKL. CDR3 DNA sequence: TGCGCCAGCACTTACAGGGGAGTGGGTTCCTATGGCTACACCTTC. Protein: CASTYRGVGSYGYTF.